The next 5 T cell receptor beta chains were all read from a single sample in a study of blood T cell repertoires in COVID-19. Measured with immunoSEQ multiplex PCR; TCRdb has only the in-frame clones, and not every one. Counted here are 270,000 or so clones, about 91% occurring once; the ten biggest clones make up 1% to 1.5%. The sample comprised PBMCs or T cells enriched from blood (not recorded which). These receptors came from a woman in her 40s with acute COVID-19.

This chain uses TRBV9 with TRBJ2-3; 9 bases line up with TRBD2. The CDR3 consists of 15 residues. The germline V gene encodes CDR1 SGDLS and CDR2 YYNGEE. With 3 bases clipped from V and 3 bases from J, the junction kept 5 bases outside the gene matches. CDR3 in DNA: TGTGCCAGCAGCGCGGCTAGCGGGACAACAGATACGCAGTATTTT. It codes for CASSAASGTTDTQYF. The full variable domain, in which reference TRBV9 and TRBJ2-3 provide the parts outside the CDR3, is DSGVTQTPKHLITATGQRVTLRCSPRSGDLSVYWYQQSLDQGLQFLIQYYNGEERAKGNILERFSAQQFPDLHSELNLSSLELGDSALYFCASSAASGTTDTQYFGPGTRLTVL.

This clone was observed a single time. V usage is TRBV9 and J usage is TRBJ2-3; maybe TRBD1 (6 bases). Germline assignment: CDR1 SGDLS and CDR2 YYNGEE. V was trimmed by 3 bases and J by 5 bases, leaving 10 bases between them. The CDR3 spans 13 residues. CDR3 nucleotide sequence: TGTGCCAGCAGCGCTTCAGGGGTAGATACGCAGTATTTT. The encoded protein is CASSASGVDTQYF.

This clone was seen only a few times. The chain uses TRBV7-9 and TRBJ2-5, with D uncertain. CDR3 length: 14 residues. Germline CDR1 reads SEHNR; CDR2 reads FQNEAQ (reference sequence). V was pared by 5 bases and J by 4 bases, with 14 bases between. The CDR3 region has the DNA TGTGCCAGCAGCGCTAGAGAGGTGGGAGAGACCCAGTACTTC. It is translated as CASSAREVGETQYF.

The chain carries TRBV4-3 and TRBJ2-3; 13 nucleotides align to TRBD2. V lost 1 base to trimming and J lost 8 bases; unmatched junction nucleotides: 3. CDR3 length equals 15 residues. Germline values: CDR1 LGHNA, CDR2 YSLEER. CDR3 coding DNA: TGCGCCAGCAGCCAAGGACTAGCGGGAGGTGGTACGCAGTATTTT. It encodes CASSQGLAGGGTQYF.

CDR3 region: CAGQGDRHEAFF. In DNA form, the CDR3 reads TGTGCCGGACAAGGGGACAGACATGAAGCTTTCTTT. This chain joins TRBV12-3 or TRBV12-4 and TRBJ1-1; 7 bases are a match to TRBD1. V was pared by 11 bases and J by 7 bases, with 10 bases of the junction left unmatched. The CDR3 contains 12 residues.